These 32 T cell receptor beta chains came from one sample sequenced in a study of breast tumors, draining lymph nodes, adjacent tissues. Axillary draining lymph nodes of breast cancer patients supplied the node samples. TCRdb itself ran the multiplex PCR reads through MiXCR, one entry per CDR3 protein. Among nearly 110,000 distinct CDR3 sequences listed, about 29% were seen once. Sequenced input: axillary lymph node tissue. The receptors stem from a female donor with breast cancer. Some clones in this sample may be carry-over from other donors' samples.

This chain links TRBV20-1 with TRBJ1-6; tentative D call: TRBD1 (5 bases). With 4 bases removed from V and 4 bases from J, the gap between germline ends came to 11 bases. The CDR3 loop spans 14 amino acids. Germline values: CDR1 DFQATT, CDR2 SNEGSKA (reference sequence). The CDR3 DNA reads as TGCAGTGCTAAGAGGGGTGTTTATAATTCACCCCTCCACTTT. It yields the protein CSAKRGVYNSPLHF.

This clonotype was counted ten times or more. This chain connects TRBV5-4 to TRBJ2-2; TRBD1 aligns across 8 bases. V was pared by 4 bases and J by 4 bases, with 9 bases of the junction left unmatched. Per the germline V gene, CDR1 is SGHNT and CDR2 is YYREEE (reference sequence). The CDR3 is 16 residues long. CDR3 protein: CASSILGQGTTGELFF. DNA of the CDR3: TGTGCCAGCAGCATCCTAGGACAGGGAACCACCGGGGAGCTGTTTTTT.

The J gene is TRBJ2-1, the V gene TRBV20-1; 10 nucleotides agree with TRBD2. CDR1 and CDR2 (germline): DFQATT, SNEGSKA (reference sequence). The ends lost 2 bases at V and 6 bases at J; junction bases unmatched: 10. The CDR3 sequence is 16 residues long. The CDR3 sequence is CSARSPGTSAGNEQFF. The DNA for the CDR3 is TGCAGTGCTAGAAGCCCCGGGACTAGCGCGGGCAATGAGCAGTTCTTC.

This sequence joins TRBV4-1 and TRBJ2-3; the match to TRBD2 covers 8 bases. The CDR3 runs 17 residues. The junction had 9 bases not matched to a gene; V was cut back by 4 bases and J by 0 bases. Germline V gene lookup returns CDR1 MGHRA and CDR2 YSYEKL. The CDR3 region is CASSPTQLAVSTDTQYF. CDR3 nucleotides: TGCGCCAGCAGCCCTACCCAACTAGCGGTTAGCACAGATACGCAGTATTTT.

There are many counts of this clonotype. The rearrangement uses TRBV19 and TRBJ2-1, with TRBD2 as a possible D gene (5 bases). Germline CDR1 and CDR2: LNHDA and SQIVND (reference sequence). The CDR3 extends over 13 amino acids. Deletions cut 6 bases from V and 5 bases from J, with 11 bases between. As DNA, the CDR3 is TGTGCCAGTAGCCGGAGGAGAGACAATGAGCAGTTCTTC. Translated, it gives CASSRRRDNEQFF.

For this clonotype: Possible read error: a much larger clone is one base away. Here the CDR3 reads CASSRAGSPYNEQFF. The CDR3 region has the DNA TGTGCCAGCAGCCGCGCCGGGAGCCCCTACAATGAGCAGTTCTTC. The rearrangement links TRBV3-1 to TRBJ2-1, with D tentatively TRBD2 (6 bases). With 4 bases removed from V and 2 bases from J, the gap between germline ends came to 12 bases. The CDR3 totals 15 residues. CDR1 is LGHDT, CDR2 YNNKEL, per germline (reference sequence).

The sample holds many counts of this clonotype. The J gene is TRBJ2-7, the V gene TRBV10-3; 8 bases align to TRBD1. This CDR3 comprises 13 residues. The germline gives CDR1 ENHRY, CDR2 SYGVKD. This chain's CDR3 is CATWTGNAYEQYF. In DNA form, the CDR3 reads TGTGCTACCTGGACAGGGAACGCCTACGAGCAGTACTTC.

This clonotype has at least ten counts. This chain links TRBV7-6 with TRBJ2-7, with D possibly being TRBD2 (6 bases). Trimming took 4 bases from V and 3 from J, leaving 22 bases between them. Germline CDR1 and CDR2: SGHVS and FNYEAQ. The CDR3 consists of 17 residues. The CDR3 loop is CASSSGSYRREDYEQYF. The CDR3 DNA is TGTGCCAGCAGCTCAGGTTCGTATAGGCGGGAAGACTACGAGCAGTACTTC.

This chain's CDR3 is CASSDEATRANYGYTF. DNA of the CDR3: TGTGCCAGCAGTGACGAGGCGACCAGAGCTAACTATGGCTACACCTTC. The rearrangement uses TRBV6-4 and TRBJ1-2; D ambiguous. The CDR3 consists of 16 residues. Deletions cut 2 bases from V and 0 bases from J, with 13 bases between. The germline CDR1 and CDR2 sequences are MRHNA and SNTAGT.

Note on this clonotype: The conserved closing phenylalanine or tryptophan is absent in this CDR3, likely reflecting a read error. The chain carries TRBV7-2 and TRBJ2-1; D gene ambiguous. The germline V gene encodes CDR1 SGHTA and CDR2 FQGNSA. The V gene lost 6 bases and the J gene lost 5 bases, with 11 bases spanning the gap. This CDR3 has 13 residues. The DNA of the CDR3 is TGTGCCAGCAGGCGTGTTGCCAACAATGAGCAGTTCCTC. Translation: CASRRVANNEQFL.

V usage is TRBV6-5 and J usage is TRBJ1-1; the D is unclear. CDR3 length: 14 amino acids. The germline V gene encodes CDR1 MNHEY and CDR2 SVGAGI. V dropped 7 bases and J dropped 1 base, with 13 bases sitting between them. The CDR3 region is CASTHREGNTEAFF. In DNA form, the CDR3 reads TGTGCCAGCACGCATAGGGAGGGGAACACTGAAGCTTTCTTT.

A word on this clonotype: A much larger clone lies a single base off, so this may be a read error. The chain is built from TRBV12-3 or TRBV12-4 and TRBJ1-1; D perhaps matches TRBD1 (6 bases). This CDR3 has 13 amino acids. V lost 6 bases to trimming and J lost 6 bases, with 14 bases between them. The CDR3 nucleotides are TGTGCCAGCAGCAGCCGGGGGGGCGCTGAAGCTTTCTTT. Translation gives CASSSRGGAEAFF.

This clonotype has more than one count but fewer than ten. The germline gene is not matched at one end of the junction; a read error may be the cause. The rearrangement joins TRBV6-5 to TRBJ2-1, with a weak D call TRBD2 (6 bases). Germline CDR1 MNHEY, CDR2 SVGAGI. The CDR3 has 12 amino acids. Here the CDR3 DNA reads TGTGCCGGCAGTCACGTCCGGGGGGAGCAGTTCTTC. Amino acids: CAGSHVRGEQFF.

On this clonotype: A much larger clone lies a single base off, so this may be a read error. This chain uses TRBV20-1 with TRBJ2-1; 9 positions agree with TRBD1. V lost 1 base to trimming and J lost 10 bases; unmatched junction nucleotides: 8. The CDR3 covers 14 residues. CDR1 DFQATT and CDR2 SNEGSKA come from the germline V gene (reference sequence). The CDR3 coding sequence is TGCAGTGCTAGAGCCGTGGACAGGGGTCCGGAGCAGTTCTTC. Protein product: CSARAVDRGPEQFF.

This clonotype was picked up many times. The chain combines TRBV5-1 with TRBJ1-5; D is possibly TRBD1 (5 bases). The length of the CDR3 is 20 residues. Trimming removed 0 bases from V and 0 bases from J, with 22 bases in between. Germline loops: CDR1 SGHRS, CDR2 YFSETQ. CDR3 sequence reads: CASSLVFFVTGEYSNQPQHF. In DNA form, the CDR3 reads TGCGCCAGCAGCTTGGTATTTTTCGTTACGGGGGAATATAGCAATCAGCCCCAGCATTTT.

This clonotype was seen once. A read error may be the cause here, since a much bigger clone is one base away. CDR3 DNA: TGTGCCAGCAGTTATGGCAAACTCGATGAGCAGTTCTTC. The encoded protein is CASSYGKLDEQFF. This sequence joins TRBV7-8 and TRBJ2-1; the D is unclear. CDR3 length: 13 amino acids. Germline-derived CDR1 and CDR2 are SGHVS and FQNEAQ. Trimming pared 6 bases from V and 8 bases from J, leaving 14 bases between.

In this sample, this clonotype turned up many times. A read error may produce the germline difference seen at one junction end. This chain joins TRBV7-7 and TRBJ2-3; 11 positions match TRBD2. The CDR3 length is 15 residues. Germline CDR1 and CDR2: SSHAT and FNYEAQ (reference sequence). Here the CDR3 DNA reads TGTGCTAGCAGCTTAGGCACTAGCGGGAGAGATACGCAGTATTTT. The encoded protein is CASSLGTSGRDTQYF.

V and J are TRBV20-1 and TRBJ1-2, with D possibly being TRBD1 (5 bases). The CDR3 is made up of 14 amino acids. V was trimmed by 2 bases and J by 1 base, leaving 11 bases between them. Germline CDR1 DFQATT, CDR2 SNEGSKA (reference sequence). DNA for the CDR3: TGCAGTGCTAGACGGGGGGGGGGTAACTATGGCTACACCTTC. Translation: CSARRGGGNYGYTF.

This clonotype appeared many times. The genes are TRBV3-1 and TRBJ1-2; D remains ambiguous. The CDR3 has 14 amino acids. Germline V gene data show CDR1 as LGHDT and CDR2 as YNNKEL (reference sequence). V was cut by 2 bases and J by 4 bases, with 11 bases left in between. For the CDR3, the DNA is TGTGCCAGCAGCCAACCCGGGAACCCCTATGGCTACACCTTC. This codes for CASSQPGNPYGYTF.

This clonotype appeared a few times. Just one base apart from a much larger clone, this may be a read error. V gene TRBV19 combines with J gene TRBJ2-7; 9 bases are shared with TRBD2. The CDR3 sequence is 13 residues long. V lost 5 bases and J lost 4; bases outside the gene matches: 3. Germline V gives CDR1 LNHDA, CDR2 SQIVND (reference sequence). The CDR3 region has the DNA TGTGCCAGTAGTGCGGGGGGGCGGTACGAGCAGTACTTC. As protein: CASSAGGRYEQYF.

In its sample, this clonotype was seen many times. V and J are TRBV7-9 and TRBJ2-1; the D call may be TRBD1 or TRBD2 (6 bases each). The CDR3 is made up of 18 amino acids. Germline V gives CDR1 SEHNR, CDR2 FQNEAQ (reference sequence). V was clipped by 5 bases and J by 4 bases, with 24 bases between them. The CDR3 sequence: CASSQRGSGTGIYNEQFF. DNA for the CDR3: TGTGCCAGCAGCCAAAGGGGGTCCGGGACTGGGATTTACAATGAGCAGTTCTTC. The variable domain in full, completed from reference TRBV7-9 and TRBJ2-1, reads DTGVSQNPRHKITKRGQNVTFRCDPISEHNRLYWYRQTLGQGPEFLTYFQNEAQLEKSRLLSDRFSAERPKGSFSTLEIQRTEQGDSAMYLCASSQRGSGTGIYNEQFFGPGTRLTVL.

This clonotype was observed many times. This chain uses TRBV27 with TRBJ1-2, with D tentatively TRBD1 (5 bases). The V end was cut by 5 bases, the J end by 7 bases, with 14 bases between. In germline, CDR1 is MNHEY, CDR2 SMNVEV (reference sequence). The CDR3 sequence is 13 residues long. As DNA, the CDR3 is TGTGCCAGCAGTCCCGGTGGGGGTAGTGGCTACACCTTC. Protein: CASSPGGGSGYTF.

A note on this clonotype: At one end the junction does not follow the germline gene, possibly because of a read error. The chain uses TRBV25-1 and TRBJ2-3, with 9 bases lining up with TRBD2. From germline, CDR1 is MGHDK and CDR2 SYGVNS. The CDR3 has 16 amino acids. CDR3 DNA: TGCGCCAGCAGTTCCGGGACTAGCAGGGGTGTAGATACGCAGTATTTT. Encoded protein: CASSSGTSRGVDTQYF.

This clonotype was seen at least ten times. The chain employs TRBV10-2 and TRBJ2-7; 8 nucleotides agree with TRBD1. After removal of 6 bases from V and 11 bases from J, the junction contained 6 bases not matched to a gene. CDR1 WSHSY and CDR2 SAAADI come from the germline V gene. The CDR3 extends over 11 amino acids. The CDR3 loop is CASRTATGEYF. The DNA of the CDR3 is TGCGCCAGCAGGACCGCGACAGGGGAGTACTTC.

This clonotype appeared many times. The CDR3 reads CASSQGRGGRGADTQYF. For the CDR3, the DNA is TGCGCCAGCAGCCAAGGGAGGGGTGGTCGCGGAGCAGATACGCAGTATTTT. V is TRBV4-1 and J is TRBJ2-3; tentatively, D is TRBD2 (6 bases). The CDR3 is 17 residues long. Trimming cost V 1 base and J 4 bases, with 18 bases left between them. Germline CDR1 MGHRA, CDR2 YSYEKL.

This clonotype has at least ten counts. The gene calls are TRBV14 and TRBJ2-5; unclear D gene. V was pared by 1 base and J by 7 bases, with 10 bases between. Germline V gene sequence: CDR1 SGHDN, CDR2 FVKESK. The CDR3 consists of 13 residues. CDR3 sequence (DNA): TGTGCCAGCAGCCAAGGTCTATCTGGGACCCAGTACTTC. Encoded protein: CASSQGLSGTQYF. Full variable domain (rest looked up from reference TRBV14 and TRBJ2-5): EAGVTQFPSHSVIEKGQTVTLRCDPISGHDNLYWYRRVMGKEIKFLLHFVKESKQDESGMPNNRFLAERTGGTYSTLKVQPAELEDSGVYFCASSQGLSGTQYFGPGTRLLVL.

This clonotype was counted many times. The chain uses TRBV15 and TRBJ2-1; 8 nucleotides match TRBD2. CDR1 and CDR2 from the germline V gene are LNHNV and YYDKDF (reference sequence). J was trimmed by 12 bases and V by 0 bases; bases with no gene match: 16. The CDR3 is 17 residues long. The CDR3 DNA reads as TGTGCCACCAGCAGAGATAGGGGGTCTAGCGGGCCCTGGGGGCAGTTCTTC. It is translated as CATSRDRGSSGPWGQFF.

This clonotype was seen many times. The chain uses TRBV10-3 and TRBJ1-5, with 9 bases fitting TRBD1. Germline lookup yields CDR1 ENHRY and CDR2 SYGVKD. V lost 5 bases and J lost 7; bases outside the gene matches: 6. This CDR3 has 14 residues. CDR3 nucleotide sequence: TGTGCCATCAGTACAGGGGGCGCAAAGCAGCCCCAGCATTTT. Translated, it gives CAISTGGAKQPQHF.

Turning to this clonotype: With a much larger clone just one base away, this may be a read error. This chain links TRBV20-1 with TRBJ1-1, with TRBD1 identical over 9 bases. This CDR3 comprises 14 residues. The germline V gene has CDR1 DFQATT and CDR2 SNEGSKA (reference sequence). With 7 bases clipped from V and 3 bases from J, the junction kept 9 bases outside the gene matches. CDR3 in amino acids: CSGGTGNMDTEAFF. The DNA for the CDR3 is TGCAGTGGGGGGACAGGGAACATGGACACTGAAGCTTTCTTT.

The J gene is TRBJ2-6, the V gene TRBV5-8; D is unclear. This CDR3 contains 15 residues. Between the trimmed V and J ends, which lost 2 bases and 1 base, there was a span of 7 bases. Per germline, CDR1 SGHTS and CDR2 YDEGEE. The CDR3 loop reads CASSFRQSGANVLTF. In nucleotides, the CDR3 is TGTGCCAGCAGCTTTAGGCAGTCTGGGGCCAACGTCCTGACTTTC.

This clonotype was counted many times. The chain employs TRBV5-1 and TRBJ2-7; no clear D. V gave up 3 bases and J gave up 2 bases, with 15 bases separating them. This CDR3 spans 15 amino acids. Germline CDR1 reads SGHRS; CDR2 reads YFSETQ. The CDR3 protein is CASSYVVADTYEQYF. CDR3 nucleotide sequence: TGCGCCAGCAGCTATGTGGTAGCCGATACCTACGAGCAGTACTTC.

The chain has TRBV20-1 and TRBJ2-7, with D unclear. Germline V lookup: CDR1 DFQATT, CDR2 SNEGSKA (reference sequence). V gave up 3 bases and J gave up 2 bases, with 11 bases separating them. The CDR3 totals 13 residues. For the CDR3, the DNA is TGCAGTGCTAGTGGTCGCGGTCCCTACGAGCAGTACTTC. Encoded protein: CSASGRGPYEQYF.